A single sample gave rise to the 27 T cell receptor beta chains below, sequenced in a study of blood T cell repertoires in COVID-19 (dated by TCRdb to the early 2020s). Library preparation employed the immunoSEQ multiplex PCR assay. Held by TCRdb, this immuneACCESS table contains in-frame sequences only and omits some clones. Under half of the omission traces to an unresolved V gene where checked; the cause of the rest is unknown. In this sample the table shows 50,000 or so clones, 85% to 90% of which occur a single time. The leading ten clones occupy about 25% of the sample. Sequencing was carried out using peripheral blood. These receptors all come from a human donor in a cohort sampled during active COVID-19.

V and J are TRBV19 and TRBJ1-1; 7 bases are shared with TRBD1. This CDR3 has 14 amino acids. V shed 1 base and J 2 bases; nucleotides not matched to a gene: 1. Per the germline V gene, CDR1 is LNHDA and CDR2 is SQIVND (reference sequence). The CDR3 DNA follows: TGTGCCAGTAGTATAGGAGGGGGCAACACTGAAGCTTTCTTT. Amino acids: CASSIGGGNTEAFF.

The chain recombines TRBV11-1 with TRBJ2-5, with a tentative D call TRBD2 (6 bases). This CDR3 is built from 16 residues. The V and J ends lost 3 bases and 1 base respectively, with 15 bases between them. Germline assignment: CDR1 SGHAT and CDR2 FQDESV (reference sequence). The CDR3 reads CASSFLPSGFQETQYF. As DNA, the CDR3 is TGTGCCAGCAGCTTCCTCCCCAGCGGGTTCCAAGAGACCCAGTACTTC.

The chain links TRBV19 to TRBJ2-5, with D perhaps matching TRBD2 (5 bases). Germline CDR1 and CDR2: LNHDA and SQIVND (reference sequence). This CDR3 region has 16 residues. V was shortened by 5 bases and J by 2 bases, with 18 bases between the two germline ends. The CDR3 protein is CASSPLQQLGQETQYF. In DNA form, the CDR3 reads TGTGCCAGTAGTCCTTTACAGCAACTAGGACAAGAGACCCAGTACTTC.

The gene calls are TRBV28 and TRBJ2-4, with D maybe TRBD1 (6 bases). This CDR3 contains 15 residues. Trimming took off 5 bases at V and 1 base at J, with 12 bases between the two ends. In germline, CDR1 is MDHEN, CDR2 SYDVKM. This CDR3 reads CASSLRGFAKNIQYF. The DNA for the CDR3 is TGTGCCAGCAGTCTAAGGGGGTTTGCCAAAAACATTCAGTACTTC.

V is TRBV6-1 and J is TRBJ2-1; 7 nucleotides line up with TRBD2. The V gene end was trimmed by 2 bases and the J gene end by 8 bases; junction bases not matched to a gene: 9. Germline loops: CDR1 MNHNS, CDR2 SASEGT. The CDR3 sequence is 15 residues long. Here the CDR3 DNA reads TGTGCCAGCAGTGAATTGGTGGGAGGGAGATATGAGCAGTTCTTC. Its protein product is CASSELVGGRYEQFF.

The CDR3 loop is CSVEDPSAGGLRNTEAFF. As DNA, the CDR3 is TGCAGCGTTGAAGATCCCTCCGCAGGGGGGTTACGGAACACTGAAGCTTTCTTT. The chain couples TRBV29-1 to TRBJ1-1; 7 positions match TRBD1. V lost 0 bases to trimming and J lost 1 base; unmatched junction nucleotides: 14. Germline CDR1 and CDR2: SQVTM and ANQGSEA. The CDR3 covers 18 residues.

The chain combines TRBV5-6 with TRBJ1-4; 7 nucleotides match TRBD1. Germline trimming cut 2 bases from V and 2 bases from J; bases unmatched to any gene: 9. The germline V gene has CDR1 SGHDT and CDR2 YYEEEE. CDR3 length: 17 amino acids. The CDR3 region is CASSFVDREETNEKLFF. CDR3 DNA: TGTGCCAGCAGCTTCGTTGACAGGGAGGAGACTAATGAAAAACTGTTTTTT.

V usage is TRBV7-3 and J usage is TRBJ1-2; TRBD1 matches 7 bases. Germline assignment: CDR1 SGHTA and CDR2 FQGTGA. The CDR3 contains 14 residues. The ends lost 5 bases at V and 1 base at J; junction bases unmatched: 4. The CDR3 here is CASSPTGVNYGYTF. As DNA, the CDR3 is TGTGCCAGCAGCCCTACAGGGGTTAACTATGGCTACACCTTC.

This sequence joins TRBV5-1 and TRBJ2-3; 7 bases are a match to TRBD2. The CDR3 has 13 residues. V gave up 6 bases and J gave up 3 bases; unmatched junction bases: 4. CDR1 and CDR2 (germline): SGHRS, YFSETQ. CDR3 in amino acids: CASNEAGTDTQYF. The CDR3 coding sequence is TGCGCCAGCAACGAAGCGGGGACAGATACGCAGTATTTT.

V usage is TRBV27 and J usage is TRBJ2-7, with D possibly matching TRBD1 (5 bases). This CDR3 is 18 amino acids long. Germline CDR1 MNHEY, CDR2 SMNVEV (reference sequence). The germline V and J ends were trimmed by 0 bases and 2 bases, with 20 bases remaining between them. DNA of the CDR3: TGTGCCAGCAGTTTATCCCATCTCCGACAGACGAAACCCTACGAGCAGTACGTC. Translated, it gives CASSLSHLRQTKPYEQYV.

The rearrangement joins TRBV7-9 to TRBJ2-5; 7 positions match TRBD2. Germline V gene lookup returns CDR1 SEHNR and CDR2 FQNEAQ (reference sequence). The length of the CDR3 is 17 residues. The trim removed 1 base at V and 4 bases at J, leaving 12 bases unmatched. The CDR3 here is CASSLGSGTGRGETQYF. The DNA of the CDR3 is TGTGCCAGCAGCTTAGGGAGCGGGACTGGGCGTGGAGAGACCCAGTACTTC.

CDR3 in amino acids: CASSHGLAGNIQYF. CDR3 sequence (DNA): TGCGCCAGCAGCCACGGACTAGCGGGAAACATTCAGTACTTC. This chain joins TRBV4-3 and TRBJ2-4, with 11 bases identical to TRBD2. The ends lost 3 bases at V and 6 bases at J; junction bases unmatched: 1. The CDR3 is 14 amino acids. Germline lookup yields CDR1 LGHNA and CDR2 YSLEER.

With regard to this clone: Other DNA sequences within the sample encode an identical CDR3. CDR3 DNA: TGTGCCAGCAGCTTAGCTCCCGATAGGGGAAATGAGCAGTTCTTC. This codes for CASSLAPDRGNEQFF. This rearrangement joins TRBV7-6 to TRBJ2-1; possibly TRBD1 for D (5 bases). Germline V lookup: CDR1 SGHVS, CDR2 FNYEAQ. V shed 0 bases and J shed 7 bases, with 13 bases lying between them. This CDR3 is built from 15 residues.

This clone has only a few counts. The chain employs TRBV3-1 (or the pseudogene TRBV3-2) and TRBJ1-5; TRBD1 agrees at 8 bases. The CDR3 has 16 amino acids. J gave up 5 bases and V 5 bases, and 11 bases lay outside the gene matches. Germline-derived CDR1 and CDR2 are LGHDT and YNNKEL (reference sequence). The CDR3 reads CASSTRAGGADQPQHF. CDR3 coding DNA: TGTGCCAGCAGCACAAGGGCAGGGGGCGCGGATCAGCCCCAGCATTTT.

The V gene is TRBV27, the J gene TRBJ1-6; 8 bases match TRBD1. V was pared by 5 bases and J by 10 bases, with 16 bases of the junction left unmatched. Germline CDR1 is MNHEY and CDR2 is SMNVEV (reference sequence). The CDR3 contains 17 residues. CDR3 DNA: TGTGCCAGCAGTCCAATACCCTTGAACAGGGGGAGATCACCCCTCCACTTT. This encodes CASSPIPLNRGRSPLHF.

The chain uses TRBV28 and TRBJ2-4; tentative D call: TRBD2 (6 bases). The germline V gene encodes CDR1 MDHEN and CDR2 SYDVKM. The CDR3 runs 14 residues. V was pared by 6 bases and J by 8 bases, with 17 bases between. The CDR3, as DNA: TGTGCCAGCAGGGAGACTAGTAATAGGGACATTCAGTACTTC. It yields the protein CASRETSNRDIQYF.

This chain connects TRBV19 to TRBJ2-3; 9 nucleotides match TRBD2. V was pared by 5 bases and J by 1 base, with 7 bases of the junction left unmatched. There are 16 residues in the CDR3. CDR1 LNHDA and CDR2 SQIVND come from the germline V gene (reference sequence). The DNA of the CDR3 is TGTGCCAGTAGTGCGGGAGGGGGCGCTGGCACAGATACGCAGTATTTT. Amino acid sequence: CASSAGGGAGTDTQYF.

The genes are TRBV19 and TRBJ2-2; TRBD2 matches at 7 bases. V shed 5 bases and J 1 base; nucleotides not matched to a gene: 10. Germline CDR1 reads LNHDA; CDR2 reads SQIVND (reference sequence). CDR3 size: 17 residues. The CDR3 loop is CASSSPVAGLNTGELFF. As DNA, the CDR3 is TGTGCCAGTAGTTCCCCGGTAGCGGGCTTGAACACCGGGGAGCTGTTTTTT. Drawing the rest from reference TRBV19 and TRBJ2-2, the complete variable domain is DGGITQSPKYLFRKEGQNVTLSCEQNLNHDAMYWYRQDPGQGLRLIYYSQIVNDFQKGDIAEGYSVSREKKESFPLTVTSAQKNPTAFYLCASSSPVAGLNTGELFFGEGSRLTVL.

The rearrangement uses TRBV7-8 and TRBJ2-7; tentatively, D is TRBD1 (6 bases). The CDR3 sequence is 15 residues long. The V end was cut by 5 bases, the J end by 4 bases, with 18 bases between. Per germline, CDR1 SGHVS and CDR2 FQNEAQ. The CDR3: CASSLARDNKYEQYF. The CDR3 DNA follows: TGTGCCAGCAGCCTGGCCCGGGACAATAAATACGAGCAGTACTTC.

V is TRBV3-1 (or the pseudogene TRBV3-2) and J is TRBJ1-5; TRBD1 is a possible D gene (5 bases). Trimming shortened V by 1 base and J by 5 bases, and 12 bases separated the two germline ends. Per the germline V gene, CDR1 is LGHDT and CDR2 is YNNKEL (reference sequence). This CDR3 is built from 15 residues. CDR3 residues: CASSQGRQSYQPQHF. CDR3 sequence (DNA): TGTGCCAGCAGCCAAGGGAGACAGTCGTATCAGCCCCAGCATTTT.

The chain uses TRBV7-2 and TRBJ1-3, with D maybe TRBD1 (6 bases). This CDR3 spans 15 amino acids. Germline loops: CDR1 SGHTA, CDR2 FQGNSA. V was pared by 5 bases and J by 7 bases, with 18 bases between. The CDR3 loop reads CASSGEGGLRNTIYF. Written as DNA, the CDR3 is TGTGCCAGCAGCGGGGAGGGGGGATTACGGAACACCATATATTTT.

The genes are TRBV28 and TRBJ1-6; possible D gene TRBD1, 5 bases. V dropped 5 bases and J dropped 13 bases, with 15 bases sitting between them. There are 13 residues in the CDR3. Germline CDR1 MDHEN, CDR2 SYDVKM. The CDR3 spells CASSAPRTKPLHF. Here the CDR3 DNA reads TGTGCCAGCAGTGCCCCCAGGACAAAGCCCCTCCACTTT.

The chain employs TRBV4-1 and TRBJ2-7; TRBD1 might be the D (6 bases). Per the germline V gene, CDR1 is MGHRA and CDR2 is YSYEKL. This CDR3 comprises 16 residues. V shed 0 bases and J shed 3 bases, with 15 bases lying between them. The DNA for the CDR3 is TGCGCCAGCAGCCAAGAGGTTGGACCCAGGGGCTACGAGCAGTACGTC. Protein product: CASSQEVGPRGYEQYV.

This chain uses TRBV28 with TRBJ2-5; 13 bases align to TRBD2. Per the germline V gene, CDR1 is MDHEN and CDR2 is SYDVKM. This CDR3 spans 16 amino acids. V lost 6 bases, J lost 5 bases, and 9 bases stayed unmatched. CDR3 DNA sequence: TGTGCCAGCAGGTCCGGGACTAGCGGGGTGGCCGAGACCCAGTACTTC. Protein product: CASRSGTSGVAETQYF.

The CDR3 loop is CASSLGRTTLQETQYF. CDR3 bases: TGCGCCAGCAGCTTGGGTAGGACTACACTCCAAGAGACCCAGTACTTC. V is TRBV5-1 and J is TRBJ2-5; weak D call: TRBD2 (6 bases). Germline CDR1 reads SGHRS; CDR2 reads YFSETQ. The CDR3 sequence is 16 residues long. Trimming took 0 bases from V and 1 from J, leaving 13 bases between them. Full variable domain (remainder filled in from reference TRBV5-1 and TRBJ2-5): KAGVTQTPRYLIKTRGQQVTLSCSPISGHRSVSWYQQTPGQGLQFLFEYFSETQRNKGNFPGRFSGRQFSNSRSEMNVSTLELGDSALYLCASSLGRTTLQETQYFGPGTRLLVL.

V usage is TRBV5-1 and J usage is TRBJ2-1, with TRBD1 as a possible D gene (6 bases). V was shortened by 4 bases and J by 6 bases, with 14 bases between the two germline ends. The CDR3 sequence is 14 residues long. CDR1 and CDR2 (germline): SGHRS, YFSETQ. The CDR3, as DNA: TGCGCCAGCAGCATGGACAGTCGGTCCAATGAGCAGTTCTTC. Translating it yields CASSMDSRSNEQFF.

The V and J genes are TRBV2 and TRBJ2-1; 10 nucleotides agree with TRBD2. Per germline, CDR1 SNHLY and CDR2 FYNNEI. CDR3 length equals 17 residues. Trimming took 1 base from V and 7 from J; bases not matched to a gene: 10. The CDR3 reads CASSEGLGLAGVNEQFF. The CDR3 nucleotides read TGTGCCAGCAGTGAAGGGTTGGGGCTAGCGGGGGTTAATGAGCAGTTCTTC.